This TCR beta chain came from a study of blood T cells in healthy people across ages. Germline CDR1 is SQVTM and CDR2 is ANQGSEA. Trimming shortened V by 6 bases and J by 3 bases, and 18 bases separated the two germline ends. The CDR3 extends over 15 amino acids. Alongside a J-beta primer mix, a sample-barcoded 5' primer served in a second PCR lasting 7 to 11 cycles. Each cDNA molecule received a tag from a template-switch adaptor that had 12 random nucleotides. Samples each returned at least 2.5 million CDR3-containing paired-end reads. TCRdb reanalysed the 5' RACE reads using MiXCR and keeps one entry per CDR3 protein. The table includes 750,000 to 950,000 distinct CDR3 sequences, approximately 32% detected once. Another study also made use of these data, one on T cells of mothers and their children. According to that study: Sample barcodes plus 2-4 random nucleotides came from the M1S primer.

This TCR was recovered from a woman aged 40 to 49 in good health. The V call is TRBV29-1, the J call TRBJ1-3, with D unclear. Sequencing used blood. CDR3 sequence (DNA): TGCAGCGTCCGAGGGATAGACCCCAGTGGAAACACCATATATTTT. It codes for CSVRGIDPSGNTIYF.